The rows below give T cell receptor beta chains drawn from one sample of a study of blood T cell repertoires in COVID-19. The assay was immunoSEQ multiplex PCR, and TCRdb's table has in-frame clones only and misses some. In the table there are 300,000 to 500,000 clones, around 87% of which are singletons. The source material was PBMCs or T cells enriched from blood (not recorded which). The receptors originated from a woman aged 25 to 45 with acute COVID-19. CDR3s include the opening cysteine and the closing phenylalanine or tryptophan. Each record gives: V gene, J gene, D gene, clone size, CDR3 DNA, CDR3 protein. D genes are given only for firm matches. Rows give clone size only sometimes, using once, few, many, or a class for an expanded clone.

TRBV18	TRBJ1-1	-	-	TGTGCCAGCACCGCGAACAGGGCGAACACTGAAGCTTTCTTT	CASTANRANTEAFF
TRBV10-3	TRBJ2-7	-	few	TGTGCCATCAGTGACCCTCGCAGGGACTCCTACGAGCAGTACTTC	CAISDPRRDSYEQYF
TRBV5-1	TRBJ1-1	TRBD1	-	TGCGCCAGCAGCCCGGGACAGCCTAACACTGAAGCTTTCTTT	CASSPGQPNTEAFF
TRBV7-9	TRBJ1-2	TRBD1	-	TGTGCCAGCAGCCCCGACAGGGACTATGGCTACACCTTC	CASSPDRDYGYTF
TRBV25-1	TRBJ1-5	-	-	TGTGCCAGCAGTGAAGAGGGGGGGAGCAATCAGCCCCAGCATTTT	CASSEEGGSNQPQHF
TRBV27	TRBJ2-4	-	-	TGTGCCAGCACCTCAACTGGAGGGGTCAAAAACATTCAGTACTTC	CASTSTGGVKNIQYF
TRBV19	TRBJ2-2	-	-	TGTGCCAGTAGTATCCCCGGGACTGTGAACACCGGGGAGCTGTTTTTT	CASSIPGTVNTGELFF
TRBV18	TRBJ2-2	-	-	TGTGCCAGCTCACCCCGGATAGCGATCGACACCGGGGAGCTGTTTTTT	CASSPRIAIDTGELFF
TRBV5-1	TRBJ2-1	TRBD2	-	TGCGCCAGCAGCTTACAGGCTCTAGCGGTCCACAATGAGCAGTTCTTC	CASSLQALAVHNEQFF
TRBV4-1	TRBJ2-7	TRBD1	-	TGCGCCAGCAGCCCCCCTGGGGGGACAGGGGCGTACGAGCAGTACTTC	CASSPPGGTGAYEQYF
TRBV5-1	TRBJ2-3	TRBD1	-	TGCGCCAGCAGCGCAGGGGGATCCACAGATACGCAGTATTTT	CASSAGGSTDTQYF
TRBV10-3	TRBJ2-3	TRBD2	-	TGTGCCATCAGAAAAGCGGGGGGTACAGATACGCAGTATTTT	CAIRKAGGTDTQYF
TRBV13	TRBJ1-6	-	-	TGTGCCAGCAGCTTGTACAGTTATTCACCCCTCCACTTT	CASSLYSYSPLHF
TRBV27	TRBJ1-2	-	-	TGTGCCAGCACCAAGGGACAAGACTATGGCTACACCTTC	CASTKGQDYGYTF
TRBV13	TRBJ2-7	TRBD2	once	TGTGCCAGCAGCATGAGCGGGGGGAACTTCTACGAGCAGTACTTC	CASSMSGGNFYEQYF
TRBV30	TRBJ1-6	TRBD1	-	TGTGCCTGGGAACCGGGACAGTATAATTCACCCCTCCACTTT	CAWEPGQYNSPLHF
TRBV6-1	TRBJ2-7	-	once	TGTGCCAGCAGTGCTTTACAGGGAATCGGGTACGAGCAGTACTTC	CASSALQGIGYEQYF
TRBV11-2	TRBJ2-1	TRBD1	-	TGTGCCAGCAGCTTGTCTGCCGGGACAGGGAGGTTCTTC	CASSLSAGTGRFF
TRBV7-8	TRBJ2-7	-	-	TGTGCCAGCAGCTTAGAGTACAGCTCCTACGAGCAGTACTTC	CASSLEYSSYEQYF
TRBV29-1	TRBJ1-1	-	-	TGCAGCGTTGTTGGGGCAATGATAGGGGCTCAGAACACTGAAGCTTTCTTT	CSVVGAMIGAQNTEAFF
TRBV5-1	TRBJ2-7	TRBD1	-	TGCGCCAGCAGCCGGGACAGGGGTGGTCGCAGTGACGAGCAGTACTTC	CASSRDRGGRSDEQYF
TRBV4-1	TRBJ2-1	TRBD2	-	TGCGCCAGCAGCCAAGAAAGGGGACTACCTTCCAATGAGCAGTTCTTC	CASSQERGLPSNEQFF
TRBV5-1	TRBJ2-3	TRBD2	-	TGCGCCAGCAGGACAAGCCTAGCGGGGGGGCTTACAGATACGCAGTATTTT	CASRTSLAGGLTDTQYF
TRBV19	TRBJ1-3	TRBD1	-	TGTGCCAGTAGCATACAGGGGGCTGGAAACACCATATATTTT	CASSIQGAGNTIYF
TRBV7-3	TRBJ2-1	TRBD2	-	TGTGCCAGCAGCTTATCTAGCGGGTCGGCCCAGTTCTTC	CASSLSSGSAQFF
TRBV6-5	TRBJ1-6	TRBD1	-	TGTGCCAGCAGGAGCCGGGACAGGGTATCACCCCTCCACTTT	CASRSRDRVSPLHF
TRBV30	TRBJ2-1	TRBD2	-	TGTGCCTGGGCTATTCTAGCGGGGGTAAACAATGAGCAGTTCTTC	CAWAILAGVNNEQFF
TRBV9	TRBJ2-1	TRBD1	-	TGTGCCAGCAGCGTAAAAGGGGGCCTCTCCTACAATGAGCAGTTCTTC	CASSVKGGLSYNEQFF
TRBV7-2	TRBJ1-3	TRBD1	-	TGTGCCAGCAGCTTAGTCGCGACAGGGGCAAACACCATATATTTT	CASSLVATGANTIYF
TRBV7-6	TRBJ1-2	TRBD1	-	TGTGCCAGCATCCTATCCCTCGGGGGACAGGGGGTTAAGACTAACTATGGCTACACCTTC	CASILSLGGQGVKTNYGYTF
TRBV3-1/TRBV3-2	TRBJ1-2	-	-	TGTGCCAGCAGCCGCCGGGGCCAGGACGCGGGATACTCTGGCTACACCTTC	CASSRRGQDAGYSGYTF
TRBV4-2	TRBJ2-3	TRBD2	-	TGTGCCAGCAGCCAAAAGGGGACTAGCGGGGGGAACACAGATACGCAGTATTTT	CASSQKGTSGGNTDTQYF
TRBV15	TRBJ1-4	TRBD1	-	TGTGCCACCAGCACGACGACAGGGGAACAGGAAAAACTGTTTTTT	CATSTTTGEQEKLFF
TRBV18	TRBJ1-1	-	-	TGTGCCAGCTCACCAAGGGAGGGGAACACTGAAGCTTTCTTT	CASSPREGNTEAFF
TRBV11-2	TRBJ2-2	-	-	TGTGCCAGCAGCAGAGCCTATAACACCGGGGAGCTGTTTTTT	CASSRAYNTGELFF
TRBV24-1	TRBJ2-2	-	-	TGTGCCACCAGTATTAGCGCTGACACCGGGGAGCTGTTTTTT	CATSISADTGELFF
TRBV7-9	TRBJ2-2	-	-	TGTGCCAGCAGCTTAGTGGCGGGTTACACCGGGGAGCTGTTTTTT	CASSLVAGYTGELFF
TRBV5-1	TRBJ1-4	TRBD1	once	TGCGCCAGCAGCTCCGGGACAGCAAGTGAAAAACTGTTTTTT	CASSSGTASEKLFF
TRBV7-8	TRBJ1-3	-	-	TGTGCCAGCAGCTCCCAGGGGAAGGGGTCTGGAAACACCATATATTTT	CASSSQGKGSGNTIYF
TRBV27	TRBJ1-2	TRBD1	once	TGTGCCAGCAGTTGGGACAGGGAAAACTATGGCTACACCTTT	CASSWDRENYGYTF
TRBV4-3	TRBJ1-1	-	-	TGCGCCAGCAGCCAAGATAGGCGGGGGAACAATGAAGCTTTCTTT	CASSQDRRGNNEAFF
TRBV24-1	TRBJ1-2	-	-	TGTGCCACCAGTGATAAGAGTGTCAGGGAGGGGAATGGCTACACCTTC	CATSDKSVREGNGYTF
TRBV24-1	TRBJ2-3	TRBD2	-	TGTGCCACCAGTGATCCTAGACCGGGGGGTAGCACAGATACGCAGTATTTT	CATSDPRPGGSTDTQYF
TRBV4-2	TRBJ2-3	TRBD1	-	TGTGCCAGCAGCCTCCGGGACAGGGCCCGAAGCACAGATACGCAGTATTTT	CASSLRDRARSTDTQYF
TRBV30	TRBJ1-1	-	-	TGTGCCTGGACCCCAGGGGCCCTGGGCACTGAAGCTTTCTTT	CAWTPGALGTEAFF
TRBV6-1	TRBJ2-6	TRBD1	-	TGTGCCAGCAGTGATAGGACAGGGTCTTTCTCTGGGGCCAACGTCCTGACTTTC	CASSDRTGSFSGANVLTF
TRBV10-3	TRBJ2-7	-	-	TGTGCCATCAGTCCCCGGGACACTAACTACGAGCAGTACTTC	CAISPRDTNYEQYF
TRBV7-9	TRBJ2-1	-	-	TGTGCCAGCAGCCTTGAGGGCCCCTACAATGAGCAGTTCTTC	CASSLEGPYNEQFF
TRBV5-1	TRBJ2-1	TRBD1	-	TGCGCCAGCAGCTTGGATGGTTGGGACAGGGCCTACAATGAGCAGTTCTTC	CASSLDGWDRAYNEQFF
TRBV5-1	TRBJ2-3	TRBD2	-	TGCGCCAGCAGCTCACCGGGACTAGCGGGTGCTAGCACAGATACGCAGTATTTT	CASSSPGLAGASTDTQYF
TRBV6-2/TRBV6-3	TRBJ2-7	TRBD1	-	TGTGCCAGCAGTTCTCCGACAGGGAAGTTGGACGAGCAGTACTTC	CASSSPTGKLDEQYF
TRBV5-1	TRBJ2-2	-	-	TGCGCCAGCAGCTTGACGGTGAACACCGGGGAGCTGTTTTTT	CASSLTVNTGELFF
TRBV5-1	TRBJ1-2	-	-	TGCGCCAGCAGTTACAGTGTAACCCTCTATGGCTACACCTTC	CASSYSVTLYGYTF
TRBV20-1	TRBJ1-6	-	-	TGCAGTGTTGGAGGTTCACCCCTCCACTTT	CSVGGSPLHF
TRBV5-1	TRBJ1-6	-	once	TGCGCCAGCAGCTTGGGGCAGGGAGGCGGTTCACCCCTCCACTTT	CASSLGQGGGSPLHF